A single sample is the source of the 12 T cell receptor beta chains below, sequenced in a study of TIL therapy for anti-PD-1-resistant metastatic lung cancer. Noted time point: pre-treatment sample, taken before nivolumab and TIL therapy. Tumor tissue came from excised metastases, mostly pleural nodules or supraclavicular lymph nodes. This was the immunoSEQ v3 assay. Assay used: immunoSEQ multiplex PCR; TCRdb lists only in-frame clones, some missing. The data show about 26,000 clones, roughly 69% seen once. The sequencing here drew on tumor tissue, taken at baseline. The receptors originated from a woman between 30 and 85 years old with non-small cell lung cancer.

This clone was observed a few times. The chain links TRBV5-1 to TRBJ2-7; D remains unclear. V lost 4 bases, J lost 3 bases, and 11 bases lay in between. From germline, CDR1 is SGHRS and CDR2 YFSETQ. The CDR3 has 13 amino acids. The CDR3 loop reads CASSLLASYEQYF. In nucleotides, the CDR3 is TGCGCCAGCAGCCTGTTGGCCAGCTACGAGCAGTACTTC.

The rearrangement joins TRBV6-5 to TRBJ2-7; the match to TRBD1 covers 10 bases. The CDR3 runs 14 residues. In germline, CDR1 is MNHEY, CDR2 SVGAGI. After removal of 5 bases from V and 4 bases from J, the junction contained 5 bases not matched to a gene. The CDR3 bases are TGTGCCAGCAGTAAGGGACAGGGGATGTACGAGCAGTACTTC. Protein product: CASSKGQGMYEQYF.

The V gene is TRBV10-3, the J gene TRBJ1-3; D might be TRBD1 (6 bases). This CDR3 contains 15 residues. Germline V CDR1 and CDR2: ENHRY, SYGVKD. V lost 0 bases and J 4 bases, leaving 10 bases between the germline ends. The CDR3 DNA is TGTGCCATCAGTGAGTCTAAAGACAGGGGAAACACCATATATTTT. This encodes CAISESKDRGNTIYF.

The chain employs TRBV11-2 and TRBJ2-2; TRBD2 matches 10 bases. There are 16 residues in the CDR3. With V trimmed by 4 bases and J by 1 base, 3 bases remained unmatched. Germline assignment: CDR1 SGHAT and CDR2 FQNNGV. The CDR3 protein is CASSSRTSGNTGELFF. The CDR3 nucleotides read TGTGCCAGCAGCTCACGGACTAGCGGGAACACCGGGGAGCTGTTTTTT.

The chain uses TRBV9 and TRBJ2-3; 8 nucleotides align to TRBD1. Germline CDR1 reads SGDLS; CDR2 reads YYNGEE. CDR3 length: 18 residues. Trimming removed 0 bases from V and 2 bases from J; junction bases left unmatched: 11. CDR3 sequence reads: CASSVAHQDRVLTDTQYF. CDR3 nucleotide sequence: TGTGCCAGCAGCGTAGCACACCAGGACAGGGTACTCACAGATACGCAGTATTTT.

The chain joins TRBV6-5 to TRBJ1-1, with TRBD1 matching over 8 bases. The CDR3 spans 15 residues. Germline CDR1 MNHEY, CDR2 SVGAGI. Losses at the gene ends were 8 bases for V and 0 bases for J; bases not matched to a gene: 8. The CDR3 DNA is TGTGCCAGCGGCGGACAGGGCCTCATGAACACTGAAGCTTTCTTT. Protein product: CASGGQGLMNTEAFF.

This sequence joins TRBV7-9 and TRBJ1-1; D gene ambiguous. This CDR3 spans 13 amino acids. Per the germline V gene, CDR1 is SEHNR and CDR2 is FQNEAQ (reference sequence). For the CDR3, the DNA is TGTGCGTTGGCCGGGCACATGAACACTGAAGCTTTCTTT. Protein sequence: CALAGHMNTEAFF.

This chain uses TRBV7-8 with TRBJ2-5; D gene uncertain. Germline V gene sequence: CDR1 SGHVS, CDR2 FQNEAQ. The CDR3 runs 17 residues. With 3 bases removed from V and 3 bases from J, the gap between germline ends came to 20 bases. CDR3 loop: CASSLPEVDGDEETQYF. DNA of the CDR3: TGTGCCAGCAGCTTGCCCGAAGTAGACGGTGACGAAGAGACCCAGTACTTC.

This chain uses TRBV13 with TRBJ2-7, with 10 bases matching TRBD1. CDR3 length: 14 amino acids. V shed 3 bases and J 5 bases; nucleotides not matched to a gene: 4. Germline CDR1 and CDR2: PRHDT and FYEKMQ (reference sequence). In nucleotides, the CDR3 is TGTGCCAGCAGCTTGACCGGACAGGGGGACGAGCAGTACTTC. Amino acids: CASSLTGQGDEQYF.

The chain is built from TRBV5-1 and TRBJ1-2; the D gene is possibly TRBD1 (6 bases). Germline V gives CDR1 SGHRS, CDR2 YFSETQ. V lost 3 bases and J lost 7, with 13 bases in between. The CDR3 length is 13 residues. CDR3 amino acids: CASSSPGVRGYTF. CDR3 DNA: TGCGCCAGCAGCTCTCCAGGGGTTCGTGGCTACACCTTC.

The chain employs TRBV29-1 and TRBJ2-5; TRBD1 or TRBD2 may be the D gene (7 bases each). The CDR3 covers 14 residues. Germline V gives CDR1 SQVTM, CDR2 ANQGSEA. The V end lost 5 bases, the J end lost 4 bases, and 17 bases lay between the germline ends. CDR3 sequence: CSVSRGGQLETQYF. The CDR3 DNA sequence: TGCAGCGTTTCCAGGGGGGGACAGCTAGAGACCCAGTACTTC. Full variable domain (rest looked up from reference TRBV29-1 and TRBJ2-5): SAVISQKPSRDICQRGTSLTIQCQVDSQVTMMFWYRQQPGQSLTLIATANQGSEATYESGFVIDKFPISRPNLTFSTLTVSNMSPEDSSIYLCSVSRGGQLETQYFGPGTRLLVL.

V is TRBV2 and J is TRBJ2-5; weak D call: TRBD2 (7 bases). Trimming stripped 6 bases from V and 2 bases from J, with 16 bases between. Germline V gene sequence: CDR1 SNHLY, CDR2 FYNNEI. The CDR3 length is 15 residues. CDR3 sequence reads: CASRRIEGGQETQYF. The CDR3 nucleotides are TGTGCCAGCAGACGAATCGAGGGGGGGCAAGAGACCCAGTACTTC.